This TCR beta chain derives from a study of cytomegalovirus exposure and HLA in healthy donors. Study-wide context: Later analysis reported that the approximately 110 validation repertoires shared the platform of the approximately 690 first-cohort repertoires. Broader study findings: Cytomegalovirus-associated status was assigned to about 150 TCR beta chains. As was reported, the classifier diagnosed cytomegalovirus status with high specificity and sensitivity.

A note on this clone: Its antigen is currently unknown.

Measured with immunoSEQ multiplex PCR; TCRdb has only the in-frame clones, and not every one. The sample yields about 150,000 clones, approximately 86% seen once. Sequencing was performed on PBMCs. The clonotype comes from a man younger than 35 in good health and CMV-seropositive.

CDR3 in amino acids: CASSANPRQGDQPQHF. The CDR3 DNA reads as TGTGCCAGCAGCGCTAATCCCCGACAGGGCGATCAGCCCCAGCATTTT. The rearrangement joins TRBV21-1 to TRBJ1-5; the table names TRBD1, a call not compared with the DNA. TRBV21-1 is classified as a pseudogene. CDR3 size: 16 residues.